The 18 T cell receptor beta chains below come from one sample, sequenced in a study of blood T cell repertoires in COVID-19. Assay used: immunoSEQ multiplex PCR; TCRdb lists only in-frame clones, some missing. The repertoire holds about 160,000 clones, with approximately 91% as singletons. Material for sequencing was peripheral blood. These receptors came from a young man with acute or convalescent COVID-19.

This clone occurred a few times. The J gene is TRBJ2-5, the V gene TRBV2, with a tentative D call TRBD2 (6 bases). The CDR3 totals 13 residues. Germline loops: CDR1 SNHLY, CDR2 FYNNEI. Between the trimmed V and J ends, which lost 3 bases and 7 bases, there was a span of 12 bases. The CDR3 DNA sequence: TGTGCCAGCAGTGAGTCTAGCGACGGGACCCAGTACTTC. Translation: CASSESSDGTQYF.

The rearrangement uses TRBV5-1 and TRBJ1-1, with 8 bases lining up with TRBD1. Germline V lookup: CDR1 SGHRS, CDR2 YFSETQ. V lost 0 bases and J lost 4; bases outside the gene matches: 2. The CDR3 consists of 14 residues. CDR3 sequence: CASSLEQGGTEAFF. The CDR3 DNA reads TGCGCCAGCAGCTTGGAACAGGGGGGCACTGAAGCTTTCTTT.

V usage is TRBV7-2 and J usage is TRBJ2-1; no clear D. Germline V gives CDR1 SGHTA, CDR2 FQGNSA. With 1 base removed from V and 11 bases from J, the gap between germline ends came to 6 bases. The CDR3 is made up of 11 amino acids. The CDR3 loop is CASSLEFKQFF. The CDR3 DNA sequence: TGTGCCAGCAGCTTAGAATTTAAGCAGTTCTTC. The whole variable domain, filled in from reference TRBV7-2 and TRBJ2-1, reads GAGVSQSPSNKVTEKGKDVELRCDPISGHTALYWYRQSLGQGLEFLIYFQGNSAPDKSGLPSDRFSAERTGGSVSTLTIQRTQQEDSAVYLCASSLEFKQFFGPGTRLTVL.

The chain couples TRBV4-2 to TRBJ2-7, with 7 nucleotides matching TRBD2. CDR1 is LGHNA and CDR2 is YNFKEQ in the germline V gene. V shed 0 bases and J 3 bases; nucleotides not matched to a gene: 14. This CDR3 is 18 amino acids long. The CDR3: CASSQDLKNLGGHYEQYF. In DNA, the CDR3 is TGTGCCAGCAGCCAAGATCTGAAAAATCTGGGAGGGCACTACGAGCAGTACTTC.

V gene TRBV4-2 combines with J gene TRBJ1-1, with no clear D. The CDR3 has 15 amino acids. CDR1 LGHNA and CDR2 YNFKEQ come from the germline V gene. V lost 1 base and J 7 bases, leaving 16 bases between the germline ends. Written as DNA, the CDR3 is TGTGCCAGCAGCCAAGTTCGGGATTGGCGGGGTGAAGCTTTCTTT. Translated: CASSQVRDWRGEAFF.

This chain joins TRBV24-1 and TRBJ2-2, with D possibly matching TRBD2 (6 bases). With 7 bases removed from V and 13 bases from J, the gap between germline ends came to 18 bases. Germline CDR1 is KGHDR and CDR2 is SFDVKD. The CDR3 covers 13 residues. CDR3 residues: CATSPSGSAGLFF. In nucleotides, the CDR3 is TGTGCCACCAGCCCCTCCGGTTCAGCGGGGCTGTTTTTT.

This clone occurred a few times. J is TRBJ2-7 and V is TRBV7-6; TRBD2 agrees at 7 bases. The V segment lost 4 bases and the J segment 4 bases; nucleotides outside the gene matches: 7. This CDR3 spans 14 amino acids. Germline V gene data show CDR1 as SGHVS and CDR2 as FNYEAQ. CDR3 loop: CASSSDPGRYEQYF. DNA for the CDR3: TGTGCCAGCAGCTCCGACCCCGGGAGGTACGAGCAGTACTTC.

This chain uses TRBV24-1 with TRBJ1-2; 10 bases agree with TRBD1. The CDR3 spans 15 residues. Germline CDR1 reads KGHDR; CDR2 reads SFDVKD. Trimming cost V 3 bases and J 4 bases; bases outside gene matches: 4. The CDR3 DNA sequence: TGTGCCACCAGTGATACCCGGACAGGGGGCTATGGCTACACCTTC. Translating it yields CATSDTRTGGYGYTF.

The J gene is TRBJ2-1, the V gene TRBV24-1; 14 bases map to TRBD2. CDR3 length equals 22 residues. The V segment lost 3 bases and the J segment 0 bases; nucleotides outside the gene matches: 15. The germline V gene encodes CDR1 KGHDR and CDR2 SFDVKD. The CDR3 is CATSDTFSGTSGSQSSYNEQFF. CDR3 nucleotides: TGTGCCACCAGTGATACCTTCTCCGGGACTAGCGGGAGCCAGAGCTCCTACAATGAGCAGTTCTTC.

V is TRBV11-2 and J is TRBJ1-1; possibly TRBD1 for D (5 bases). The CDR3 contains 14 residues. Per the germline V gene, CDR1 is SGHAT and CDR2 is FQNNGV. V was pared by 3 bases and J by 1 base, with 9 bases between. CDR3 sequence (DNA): TGTGCCAGCAGCTTGCAGGGATCGAACACTGAAGCTTTCTTT. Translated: CASSLQGSNTEAFF. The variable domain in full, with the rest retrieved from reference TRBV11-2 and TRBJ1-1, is EAGVAQSPRYKIIEKRQSVAFWCNPISGHATLYWYQQILGQGPKLLIQFQNNGVVDDSQLPKDRFSAERLKGVDSTLKIQPAKLEDSAVYLCASSLQGSNTEAFFGQGTRLTVV.

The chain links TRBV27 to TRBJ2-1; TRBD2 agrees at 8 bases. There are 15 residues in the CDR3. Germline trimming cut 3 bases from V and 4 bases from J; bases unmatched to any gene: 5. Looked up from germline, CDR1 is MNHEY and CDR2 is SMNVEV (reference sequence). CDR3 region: CASSFGTREYNEQFF. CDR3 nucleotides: TGTGCCAGCAGTTTCGGGACTAGAGAATACAATGAGCAGTTCTTC.

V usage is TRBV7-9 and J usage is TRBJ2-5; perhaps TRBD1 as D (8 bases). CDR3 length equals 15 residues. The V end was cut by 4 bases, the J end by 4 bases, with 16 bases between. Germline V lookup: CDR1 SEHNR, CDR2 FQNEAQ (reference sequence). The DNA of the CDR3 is TGTGCCAGCAGCTCCCGACAGGGGAGGGGAGAGACCCAGTACTTC. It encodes CASSSRQGRGETQYF. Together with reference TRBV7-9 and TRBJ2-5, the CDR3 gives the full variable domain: DTGVSQNPRHKITKRGQNVTFRCDPISEHNRLYWYRQTLGQGPEFLTYFQNEAQLEKSRLLSDRFSAERPKGSFSTLEIQRTEQGDSAMYLCASSSRQGRGETQYFGPGTRLLVL.

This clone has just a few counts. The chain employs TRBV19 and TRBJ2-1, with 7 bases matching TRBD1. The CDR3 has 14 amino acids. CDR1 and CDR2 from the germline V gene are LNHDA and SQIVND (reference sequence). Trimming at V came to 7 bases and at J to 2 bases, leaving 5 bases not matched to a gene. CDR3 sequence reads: CASNQQGTYNEQFF. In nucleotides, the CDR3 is TGTGCCAGTAACCAACAGGGGACCTACAATGAGCAGTTCTTC. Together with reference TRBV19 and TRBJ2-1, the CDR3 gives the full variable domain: DGGITQSPKYLFRKEGQNVTLSCEQNLNHDAMYWYRQDPGQGLRLIYYSQIVNDFQKGDIAEGYSVSREKKESFPLTVTSAQKNPTAFYLCASNQQGTYNEQFFGPGTRLTVL.

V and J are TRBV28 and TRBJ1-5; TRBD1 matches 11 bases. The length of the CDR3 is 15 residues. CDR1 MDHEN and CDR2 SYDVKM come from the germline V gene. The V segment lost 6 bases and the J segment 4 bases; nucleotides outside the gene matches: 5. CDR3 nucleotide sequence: TGTGCCAGCAGCCCCGGGACAGGGGGTAATCAGCCCCAGCATTTT. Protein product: CASSPGTGGNQPQHF. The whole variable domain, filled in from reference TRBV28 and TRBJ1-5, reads DVKVTQSSRYLVKRTGEKVFLECVQDMDHENMFWYRQDPGLGLRLIYFSYDVKMKEKGDIPEGYSVSREKKERFSLILESASTNQTSMYLCASSPGTGGNQPQHFGDGTRLSIL.

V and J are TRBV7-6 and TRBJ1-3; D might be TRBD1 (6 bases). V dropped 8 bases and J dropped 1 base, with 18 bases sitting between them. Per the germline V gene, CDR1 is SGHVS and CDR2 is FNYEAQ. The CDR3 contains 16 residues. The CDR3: CASSRAGDNSGNTIYF. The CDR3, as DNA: TGTGCCAGCTCTAGGGCAGGGGATAATTCTGGAAACACCATATATTTT.

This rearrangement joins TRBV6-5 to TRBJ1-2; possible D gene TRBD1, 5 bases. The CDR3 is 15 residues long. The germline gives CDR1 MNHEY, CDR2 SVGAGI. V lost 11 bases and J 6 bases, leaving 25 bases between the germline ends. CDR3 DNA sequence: TGTGCCGTCGCTGGCGGGGGAGGTTTTTCCGATGGCTACACCTTC. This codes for CAVAGGGGFSDGYTF.

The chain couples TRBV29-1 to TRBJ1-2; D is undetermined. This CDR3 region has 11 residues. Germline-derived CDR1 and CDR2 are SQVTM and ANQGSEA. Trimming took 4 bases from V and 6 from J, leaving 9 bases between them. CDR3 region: CSVGRGDGYTF. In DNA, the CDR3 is TGCAGCGTTGGGCGTGGAGATGGCTACACCTTC.

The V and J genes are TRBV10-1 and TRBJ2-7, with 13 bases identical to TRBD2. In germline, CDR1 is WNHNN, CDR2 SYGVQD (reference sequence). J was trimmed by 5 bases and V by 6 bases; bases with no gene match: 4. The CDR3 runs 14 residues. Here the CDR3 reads CASSLGLAGDEQYF. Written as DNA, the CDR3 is TGCGCCAGCAGCCTTGGACTAGCGGGAGACGAGCAGTACTTC.